A selection of T cell receptor beta chains follows, all from one sample in a study. One entry per CDR3 protein results from TCRdb running MiXCR on the 5' RACE reads. In the table there are 9,500 to 15,000 distinct CDR3 sequences, 51% of which are singletons. The sample taken for sequencing was tumor-infiltrating Tregs sorted from the breast tumor. The source is a female donor with breast cancer. CDR3s include the opening cysteine and the closing phenylalanine or tryptophan. D genes are given only for firm matches. Some rows mark clone size as missing; the rest say once, few, many or name a class of expanded clone.

>-|TRBJ2-1|TRBV12-3/TRBV12-4|-
CASSQTNEQFF
TGTGCCAGCAGTCAAACCAATGAGCAGTTCTTC
>-|TRBJ2-2|TRBV11-1|-
CASSLLERAGELFF
TGTGCCAGCAGCTTACTGGAGAGGGCCGGGGAGCTGTTTTTT
>few|TRBJ2-3|TRBV4-2|TRBD2
CASSQVPLTGTSGDTQYF
TGTGCTAGCAGCCAAGTTCCCTTAACCGGGACTAGCGGTGATACGCAGTATTTT
>few|TRBJ2-4|TRBV10-3|-
CAISESVDIQYF
TGTGCCATCAGTGAGTCTGTTGACATTCAGTACTTC
>-|TRBJ2-5|TRBV30|-
CAWIGARQETQYF
TGTGCCTGGATTGGGGCGAGACAAGAGACCCAGTACTTC
>-|TRBJ1-4|TRBV7-9|-
CASSPGQLSLPNEKLFF
TGTGCCAGCAGTCCCGGCCAGCTGAGCCTCCCTAATGAAAAACTGTTTTTT
>-|TRBJ2-1|TRBV28|-
CASRDRGREQFF
TGTGCCAGCAGGGACCGGGGTAGGGAGCAGTTCTTC
>few|TRBJ2-7|TRBV7-3|TRBD2
CASSISGGVEQYF
TGTGCCAGCAGCATATCCGGGGGGGTCGAGCAGTACTTC
>-|TRBJ2-5|TRBV18|TRBD1
CASSRDRWETQYF
TGTGCCAGCTCACGGGACAGGTGGGAGACCCAGTACTTC
>-|TRBJ2-5|TRBV20-1|-
CSGGTRARETQYF
TGCAGTGGAGGGACGAGGGCCAGGGAGACCCAGTACTTC
>-|TRBJ1-2|TRBV12-3/TRBV12-4|-
CASSNRPTNYGYTF
TGTGCCAGCAGCAACCGGCCGACTAACTATGGCTACACCTTC
>few|TRBJ1-5|TRBV12-3/TRBV12-4|-
CASSLLEHQPQHF
TGTGCCAGCAGTTTATTGGAACATCAGCCCCAGCATTTT
>-|TRBJ2-1|TRBV12-3/TRBV12-4|TRBD2
CASRSLAGPGEQFF
TGTGCCAGCAGGTCACTAGCGGGGCCCGGTGAGCAGTTCTTC
>-|TRBJ2-1|TRBV7-6|-
CASSFGRYNEQFF
TGTGCCAGCAGCTTCGGACGGTACAATGAGCAGTTCTTC
>-|TRBJ2-4|TRBV28|-
CASSSSGRDIQYF
TGTGCCAGCAGTTCGTCTGGCAGGGACATTCAGTACTTC
>-|TRBJ2-1|TRBV7-2|TRBD2
CASSRRLAGVDEQFF
TGTGCCAGCAGCCGTCGGTTAGCGGGAGTCGATGAGCAGTTCTTC
>-|TRBJ2-1|TRBV20-1|TRBD2
CSAPGTSPKYNEQFF
TGCAGTGCCCCCGGGACTAGCCCTAAATACAATGAGCAGTTCTTC
>-|TRBJ1-2|TRBV7-2|TRBD1
CASSLTHRGHNYGYTF
TGTGCCAGCAGCTTAACCCACAGGGGGCATAACTATGGCTACACCTTC
>-|TRBJ2-4|TRBV7-2|-
CASSLDSKSSTIQYF
TGTGCCAGCAGCTTGGATAGTAAATCCTCGACAATTCAGTACTTC
>-|TRBJ1-6|TRBV6-5|-
CASSYSFGGTTYNSPLHF
TGTGCCAGCAGTTACTCGTTCGGGGGGACAACTTATAATTCACCCCTCCACTTT
>few|TRBJ2-5|TRBV7-2|TRBD2
CASSSLAGVETQYF
TGTGCCAGCAGCTCTCTAGCGGGAGTTGAGACCCAGTACTTC
>-|TRBJ2-1|TRBV3-1|TRBD1
CASSPTGTGMDNEQFF
TGTGCCAGCAGCCCAACCGGGACAGGGATGGACAATGAGCAGTTCTTC
>-|TRBJ2-7|TRBV10-3|-
CAISRRGGADHEQYF
TGTGCCATCAGTCGGCGAGGGGGTGCGGATCACGAGCAGTACTTC
>hyperexpanded|TRBJ2-7|TRBV7-2|-
CASSLQAGANEQYF
TGTGCCAGCAGCTTACAGGCAGGGGCCAACGAGCAGTACTTC
>-|TRBJ1-2|TRBV5-1|-
CASSLEAGNGYTF
TGCGCCAGCAGCTTGGAGGCAGGGAATGGCTACACCTTC
>-|TRBJ2-1|TRBV20-1|-
CSARDGAALNEQFF
TGCAGTGCTAGAGATGGGGCTGCCCTCAATGAGCAGTTCTTC
>few|TRBJ1-6|TRBV10-3|-
CAISDLGPYNSPLHF
TGTGCCATCAGTGACCTCGGGCCCTATAATTCACCCCTCCACTTT
>-|TRBJ2-1|TRBV7-6|-
CASSLAGVNEQFF
TGTGCCAGCAGCTTAGCAGGGGTCAATGAGCAGTTCTTC
>-|TRBJ1-3|TRBV6-5|-
CATTGSSGNTIYF
TGTGCCACAACAGGGAGCTCTGGAAACACCATATATTTT
>-|TRBJ2-3|TRBV4-3|-
CASSQDAATIDTQYF
TGCGCCAGCAGCCAAGATGCGGCTACGATAGATACGCAGTATTTT
>few|TRBJ1-5|TRBV5-1|TRBD1
CASSPTGEHQPQHF
TGCGCCAGCAGCCCGACAGGGGAGCATCAGCCCCAGCATTTT
>-|TRBJ2-5|TRBV6-2/TRBV6-3|-
CASSYNLGEAETQYF
TGTGCCAGCAGTTATAATCTGGGAGAGGCAGAGACCCAGTACTTC
>few|TRBJ2-5|TRBV5-1|-
CASSLVTSLETQYF
TGCGCCAGCAGCTTGGTAACTAGCCTTGAGACCCAGTACTTC
>-|TRBJ1-3|TRBV6-5|-
CASSTGSGNTIYF
TGTGCCAGCAGTACAGGCTCTGGAAACACCATATATTTT
>-|TRBJ1-2|TRBV25-1|TRBD1
CASSRGQGMGYTF
TGTGCCAGCAGTAGGGGACAGGGAATGGGCTACACCTTC
>-|TRBJ2-1|TRBV29-1|TRBD2
CSVRPGTSDEQFF
TGCAGCGTGAGACCCGGGACTAGTGATGAGCAGTTCTTC
>-|TRBJ2-1|TRBV12-3/TRBV12-4|TRBD2
CASRYSGSGDEQFF
TGTGCCAGCAGATATAGCGGGAGTGGCGATGAGCAGTTCTTC
>-|TRBJ1-5|TRBV12-3/TRBV12-4|-
CASSLRIGIQPQHF
TGTGCCAGCAGTTTACGTATCGGTATACAGCCCCAGCATTTT
>-|TRBJ2-1|TRBV20-1|-
CSASGEGWDEQFF
TGCAGTGCTAGTGGCGAGGGCTGGGATGAGCAGTTCTTC
>-|TRBJ1-2|TRBV4-1|TRBD1
CASSRAPGQSYGYTF
TGCGCCAGCAGCCGTGCCCCGGGACAGTCTTATGGCTACACCTTC
>-|TRBJ2-7|TRBV12-3/TRBV12-4|TRBD2
CASISSGSFYEQYF
TGTGCCAGCATCTCAAGCGGGAGTTTCTACGAGCAGTACTTC
>few|TRBJ2-7|TRBV4-1|TRBD1
CASSRDSSYEQYF
TGCGCCAGCAGCCGGGACAGCTCCTACGAGCAGTACTTC
>-|TRBJ2-1|TRBV5-6|TRBD2
CASSKGLAGLKEQFF
TGTGCCAGCAGCAAAGGACTAGCGGGACTTAAAGAGCAGTTCTTC
>-|TRBJ2-7|TRBV6-2/TRBV6-3|TRBD2
CASSSWGLTYEQYF
TGTGCCAGCAGTTCCTGGGGACTAACCTACGAGCAGTACTTC
>few|TRBJ2-5|TRBV4-1|TRBD2
CASSQDRASGRKTQYF
TGCGCCAGCAGCCAAGATCGAGCTAGCGGGAGAAAGACCCAGTACTTC
>few|TRBJ2-7|TRBV7-6|-
CASSPRQASYEQYF
TGTGCCAGCAGCCCCAGACAGGCCTCCTACGAGCAGTACTTC
>-|TRBJ2-7|TRBV4-2|-
CASSQDPVFSEQYF
TGTGCCAGCAGCCAAGACCCGGTTTTCAGCGAGCAGTACTTC
>-|TRBJ2-2|TRBV9|TRBD2
CASSVGLAGGTGELFF
TGTGCCAGCAGCGTAGGACTAGCGGGAGGGACCGGGGAGCTGTTTTTT
>-|TRBJ1-2|TRBV20-1|-
CSATLDKVDGYTF
TGCAGTGCGACCCTGGACAAGGTTGATGGCTACACCTTC
>once|TRBJ2-7|TRBV6-6|TRBD2
CASNPGLAAYEQYF
TGTGCCAGCAATCCGGGACTAGCCGCCTACGAGCAGTACTTC
>-|TRBJ1-4|TRBV9|TRBD1
CASSGTGGAEKLFF
TGTGCCAGCAGCGGCACAGGGGGAGCTGAAAAACTGTTTTTT
>-|TRBJ1-1|TRBV6-5|TRBD1
CASSEDRVGTEAFF
TGTGCCAGCAGTGAAGACAGGGTCGGCACTGAAGCTTTCTTT
>-|TRBJ2-1|TRBV12-3/TRBV12-4|-
CASSLDRSSYNEQFF
TGTGCCAGCAGTTTAGACAGGAGCTCCTACAATGAGCAGTTCTTC
>few|TRBJ2-4|TRBV6-2/TRBV6-3|-
CASSYLLTVAKNIQYF
TGTGCCAGCAGTTACTTGCTTACAGTAGCCAAAAACATTCAGTACTTC
>-|TRBJ2-1|TRBV20-1|-
CSARDLGGTPAQRSSYNEQFF
TGCAGTGCTAGAGATCTCGGCGGGACACCCGCCCAGCGTAGTTCCTACAATGAGCAGTTCTTC
>medium-sized|TRBJ2-1|TRBV4-1|TRBD2
CASSQDPSGGTYNEQFF
TGCGCCAGCAGCCAAGATCCCAGCGGGGGGACCTACAATGAGCAGTTCTTC
>once|TRBJ1-2|TRBV20-1|-
CSAGTEGNYGYTF
TGCAGTGCCGGCACTGAGGGCAACTATGGCTACACCTTC
>-|TRBJ1-2|TRBV15|-
CATSRQGSGYGYTF
TGTGCCACCAGCAGACAGGGGAGTGGTTATGGCTACACCTTC